Below, one T cell receptor beta chain is given with its context. These data originate in a study of PD-L1 blockade in urothelial cancer. Study summary: About 90% of the roughly 30 patients were men whose urothelial cancer was bladder-origin. Each patient had 0 to 3 earlier chemotherapy regimens.

Synthetic spike-ins, TCR analog templates, were added into each PCR. The method was immunoSEQ multiplex PCR; TCRdb's version includes in-frame clones alone and lacks a portion of them. The repertoire holds under 40,000 clones, with around 90% as singletons. Each patient gave between 1 and 8 samples of peripheral blood mononuclear cells, which were collected pretreatment and during treatment. This specimen consisted of PBMCs, obtained around atezolizumab (anti-PD-L1) treatment. This TCR derives from a man between 65 and 79 years old with urothelial cancer.

The CDR3 DNA reads as TGTGCCACCAGCAGAGATAAAAGGTGGGCTTTCCGCCATGAGCAGTTCTTC. Residues: CATSRDKRWAFRHEQFF. The chain carries TRBV15 and TRBJ2-1, with D uncertain. Germline values: CDR1 LNHNV, CDR2 YYDKDF (reference sequence). Trimming removed 0 bases at V and 8 bases at J, with 20 bases between. This CDR3 contains 17 residues.